A selection of T cell receptor beta chains follows, all from one sample in a study of blood T cell repertoires in COVID-19. This table comes from immunoSEQ multiplex PCR, and its TCRdb copy is limited to in-frame clones, with some not included. The data hold about 23,000 clones, with around nine tenths observed a single time. Input material: peripheral blood. These TCRs come from a human donor in a cohort sampled during active COVID-19. The CDR3 runs from the conserved cysteine through the conserved F or W. The D gene is left open where the match is weak. Rows give clone size only sometimes, using once, few, many, or a class for an expanded clone.

TRBD2	TRBV24-1	.	TRBJ2-3	16	CATSETSGGKVDTQYF	TGTGCCACCAGTGAGACCTCGGGAGGGAAAGTAGATACGCAGTATTTT
TRBD2	TRBV11-2	.	TRBJ2-7	17	CASSLDLGRGGAYEQYF	TGTGCCAGCAGCTTAGATTTGGGGCGCGGGGGGGCCTACGAGCAGTACTTC
.	TRBV4-3	.	TRBJ2-7	17	CASSQDLGAFSSYEQYF	TGCGCCAGCAGCCAAGATCTGGGGGCTTTTAGCTCCTACGAGCAGTACTTC
.	TRBV4-3	.	TRBJ1-3	19	CASSQDPTRGGNSGNTIYF	TGCGCCAGCAGCCAAGATCCCACCCGCGGGGGCAACTCTGGAAACACCATATATTTT
.	TRBV4-2	few	TRBJ2-7	14	CASSVSATYDEQYF	TGTGCCAGCAGCGTCTCCGCAACCTACGACGAGCAGTACTTC
TRBD2	TRBV7-9	.	TRBJ2-1	16	CASSLVQLAIHNEQFF	TGTGCCAGCAGCTTGGTTCAACTAGCGATTCACAATGAGCAGTTCTTC
.	TRBV4-2	.	TRBJ1-4	13	CASSQGAAEKLFF	TGTGCCAGCAGCCAGGGGGCGGCTGAAAAACTGTTTTTT
TRBD1	TRBV18	.	TRBJ1-1	17	CASSPPWDSTGETEAFF	TGTGCCAGCTCACCACCGTGGGACAGCACTGGGGAAACTGAAGCTTTCTTT
.	TRBV6-2/TRBV6-3	few	TRBJ1-1	12	CASSEGTTEAFF	TGTGCCAGCAGTGAGGGAACCACTGAAGCTTTCTTT
.	TRBV18	.	TRBJ2-7	14	CASSPDSVSYEQYF	TGTGCCAGCTCACCGGACAGCGTGTCCTACGAGCAGTACTTC
.	TRBV7-6	once	TRBJ2-6	17	CASSYLGLSSGANVLTF	TGTGCCAGCAGCTATCTTGGACTTTCCTCTGGGGCCAACGTCCTGACTTTC
.	TRBV7-3	.	TRBJ2-5	13	CASSTIDRETQYF	TGTGCCAGCAGCACCATCGACAGGGAGACCCAGTACTTC
TRBD1	TRBV4-2	.	TRBJ1-3	15	CASSQGTGAGNTIYF	TGTGCCAGCAGCCAAGGGACAGGGGCAGGAAACACCATATATTTT
.	TRBV27	medium-sized	TRBJ1-2	12	CASSQGLGGYTF	TGTGCCAGCAGTCAGGGACTCGGGGGCTACACCTTC
.	TRBV4-2	.	TRBJ1-1	15	CASSKLRGWDTEAFF	TGTGCCAGCAGCAAACTTAGGGGGTGGGACACTGAAGCTTTCTTT
TRBD2	TRBV29-1	.	TRBJ2-2	14	CSVGLAANTGELFF	TGCAGCGTTGGACTAGCGGCGAACACCGGGGAGCTGTTTTTT
.	TRBV18	few	TRBJ2-6	15	CASSPWTDGANVLTF	TGTGCCAGCTCACCATGGACAGATGGGGCCAACGTCCTGACTTTC
TRBD2	TRBV18	.	TRBJ2-3	15	CASSPAGGRTDTQYF	TGTGCCAGCTCACCAGCGGGGGGCCGCACAGATACGCAGTATTTT
.	TRBV6-5	once	TRBJ1-6	16	CASSYRSNSYNSPLHF	TGTGCCAGCAGTTATCGAAGCAACTCCTATAATTCACCCCTCCACTTT
.	TRBV5-4	.	TRBJ2-7	12	CASSLPGYEQYF	TGTGCCAGCAGCTTGCCCGGCTACGAGCAGTACTTC